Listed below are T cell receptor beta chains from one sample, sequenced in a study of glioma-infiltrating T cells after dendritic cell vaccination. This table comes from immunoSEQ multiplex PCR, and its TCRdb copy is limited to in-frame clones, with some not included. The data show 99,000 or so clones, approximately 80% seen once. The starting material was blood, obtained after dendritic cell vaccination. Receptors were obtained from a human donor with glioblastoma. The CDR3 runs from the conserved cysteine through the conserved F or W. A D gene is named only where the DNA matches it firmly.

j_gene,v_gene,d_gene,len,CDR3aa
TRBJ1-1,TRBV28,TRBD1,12,CASSSLQGGAFF
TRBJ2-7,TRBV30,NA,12,CAWSASGYEQYF
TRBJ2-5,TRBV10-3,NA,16,CATQPHYSGNQETQYF
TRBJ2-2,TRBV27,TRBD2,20,CASSLRGVGLAGGYTGELFF
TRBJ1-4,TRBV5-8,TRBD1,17,CASSQGTGGAFNEKLFF
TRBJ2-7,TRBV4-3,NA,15,CASTPRDELPYEQYF
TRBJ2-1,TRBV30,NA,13,CAWSGGEVTEQFF
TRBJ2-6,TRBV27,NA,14,CASSSNSGANVLTF
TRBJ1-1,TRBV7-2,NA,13,CASRITRNTEAFF
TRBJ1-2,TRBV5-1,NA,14,CASSQDSITYGYTF
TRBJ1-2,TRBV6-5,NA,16,CASSYSTLTGVYGYTF
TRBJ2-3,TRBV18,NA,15,CASSTGLASTDTQYF
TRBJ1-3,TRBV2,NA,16,CASSEALLLSGNTIYF
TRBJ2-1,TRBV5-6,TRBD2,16,CASTAGAGGTYNEQFF
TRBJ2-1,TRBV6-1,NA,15,CASSEYGLNGNEQFF
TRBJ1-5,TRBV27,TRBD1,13,CASSRTGDQPQHF
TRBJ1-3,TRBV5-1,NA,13,CASSLTRGNTIYF
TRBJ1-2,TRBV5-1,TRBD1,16,CASRNRQGDVTYGYTF
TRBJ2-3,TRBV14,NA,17,CASSQYLRGYSTDTQYF
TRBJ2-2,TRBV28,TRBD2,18,CASSHYPLLAGNTGELFF
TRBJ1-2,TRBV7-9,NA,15,CASSPLTGVGFGYTF
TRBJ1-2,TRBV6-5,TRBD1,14,CASSQTTGSYGYTF
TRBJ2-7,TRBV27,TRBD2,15,CASSLGTSGLYEQYF
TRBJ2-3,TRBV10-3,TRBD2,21,CAISGPGLAVPLRASTDTQYF
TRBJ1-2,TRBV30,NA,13,CAWSPLGGYGYTF
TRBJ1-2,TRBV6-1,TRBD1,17,CASSDFGTTGTYGGYTF
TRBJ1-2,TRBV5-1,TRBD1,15,CASSLTTGGGYGYTF
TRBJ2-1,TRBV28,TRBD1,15,CASSLGTGPYNEQFF
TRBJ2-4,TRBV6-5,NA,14,CASSLAGGKNIQYF
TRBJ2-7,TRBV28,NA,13,CASEGGFPYEQYF
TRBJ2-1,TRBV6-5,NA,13,CASAGTLYNEQFF
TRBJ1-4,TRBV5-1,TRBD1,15,CASSAQTGTNEKLFF
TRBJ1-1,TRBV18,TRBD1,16,CASSKSRDRGGTEAFF
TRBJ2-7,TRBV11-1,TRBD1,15,CASSKGTEPSYEQYF
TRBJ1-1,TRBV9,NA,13,CASSVSMNTEAFF
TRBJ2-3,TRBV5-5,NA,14,CASSLAPGTDTQYF
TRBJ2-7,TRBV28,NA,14,CASSLTGFTYEQYF
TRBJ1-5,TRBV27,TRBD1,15,CASSHRQGGNQPQHF
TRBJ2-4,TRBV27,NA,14,CASSPSGNPNIQYF
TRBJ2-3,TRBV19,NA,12,CASSIGQGGLYF
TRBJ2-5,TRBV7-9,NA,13,CASSNDGVETQYF
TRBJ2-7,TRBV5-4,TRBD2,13,CASSTPSGVEQYF
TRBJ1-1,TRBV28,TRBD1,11,CAIKQGAEAFF
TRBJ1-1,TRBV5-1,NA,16,CASSLTLTGTNTEAFF
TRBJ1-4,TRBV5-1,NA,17,CASSPDSPSRALWKLFF
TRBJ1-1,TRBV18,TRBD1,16,CASSLKQGTGNTEAFF
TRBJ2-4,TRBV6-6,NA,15,CASRGGTNDKNIQYF
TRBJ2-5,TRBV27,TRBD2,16,CASSLYRASGQETQYF
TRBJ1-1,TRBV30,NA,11,CAWSFQDEAFF
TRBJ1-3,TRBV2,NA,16,CASSESQASSGNTIYF
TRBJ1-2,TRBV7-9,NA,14,CASSPAGGADGYTF
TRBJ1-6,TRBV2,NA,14,CASSELTNSGPLHF
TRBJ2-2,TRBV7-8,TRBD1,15,CASSFLQGPTGELFF
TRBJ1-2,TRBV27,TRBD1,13,CASSFTGDYGYTF
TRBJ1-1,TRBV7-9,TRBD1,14,CASSLGQAGTEAFF
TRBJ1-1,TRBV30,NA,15,CAWKWGGLGNTEAFF